This TCR beta chain was recovered during a study of cytomegalovirus exposure and HLA in healthy donors. Germline V lookup: CDR1 ENHRY, CDR2 SYGVKD. This CDR3 comprises 12 residues. Between the trimmed V and J ends, which lost 2 bases and 3 bases, there was a span of 4 bases. Primers: 60 Vbeta forward and 13 Jbeta reverse. Clones were sequenced by immunoSEQ multiplex PCR, and TCRdb holds only the in-frame ones, with some missing. The top ten hold around 6% of the sample, which has around 130,000 clones, around 66% seen once. Regarding this clone: The target antigen is unknown.

General study results and limits: The likely origin of a cluster of highly shared sequence variants was a sequencing artifact. Both high specificity and high sensitivity reportedly marked the classifier's diagnosis of cytomegalovirus status. Presence/absence analyses rested on an assumption that sequencing depth was roughly uniform across donors.

The chain links TRBV10-3 to TRBJ1-1; D unresolved. The sample consisted of PBMCs. This receptor was identified in a woman between 55 and 75 years old in good health and CMV-seronegative. The CDR3 DNA reads TGTGCCATCAGTGAGCCGGACACTGAAGCTTTCTTT. It translates to CAISEPDTEAFF.